Below, one T cell receptor beta chain is given with its context. This clone was detected only once. The target of this receptor is not known. Within one base of it there is no much larger clone, and no base qualities were kept. This record belongs to a study of blood T cell repertoires in COVID-19 (dated by TCRdb to 2018 to 2020). Study-wide context: Samples from collaborators originated in the United States, Italy and Spain and spanned both the acute and convalescent phases of COVID-19. The material from the prospective study consisted of cDNA or gDNA derived from T cells, B-cell-depleted T cells, or PBMCs. Deeply sampled blood TCRbeta repertoires from subjects exposed to, actively infected with, or recovered from COVID-19 were included in the dataset. The repertoires were released in a freely available public database meant as a resource for research on the immune response to SARS-CoV-2. Samples were obtained from the ongoing ImmuneRACE study (first 160 participants) and from 1,000 to 1,500 subjects provided by 6 global collaborators. The sample metadata nearly always contained a de-identified subject ID, COVID-19 status, age in years and sex. HLA class I and class II types, where available, came from metadata supplied by the sample provider rather than from assay-based typing. What the authors observed across the whole study: How much clinical and demographic metadata was included differed by source and by participant, and the metadata was provided uncurated.

Participants in the prospective study were enrolled through a virtual design, were aged roughly 18 to 100 years, and lived in approximately 25 United States geographic areas. To assign participants to cohorts, the prospective study relied on clinical history that participants themselves reported in a screening survey and a study questionnaire. Recovered participants in ImmuneRACE Cohort 3 were defined by two consecutive negative NP/OP PCR tests, clearance by a healthcare professional, or resolution of symptoms. In the prospective study, mobile phlebotomists collected whole blood, serum and a nasopharyngeal or oropharyngeal swab from each participant. Additional blood draws and questionnaires over a 2-month period could optionally be provided by prospective study participants. Blood samples from the prospective study were shipped frozen or at room temperature prior to DNA extraction. Trimming takes 5 bases from V and 2 bases from J, and the germline ends sit 13 bases apart. The germline V gene (reference sequence) supplies CDR1 LNHDA and CDR2 SQIVND. Reading from cysteine to phenylalanine, the CDR3 counts 15 amino acids. CDR3 DNA is the only sequence kept; it has 45 bases, read in frame from the first base.

TCRbeta CDR3 regions were amplified from genomic DNA using the immunoSEQ Assay, a bias-controlled multiplex PCR. Processing in the source paper ran as follows. Nucleated cell counts per sample were estimated from amplification of reference gene primers within the assay. Sequence reads were collapsed and filtered to measure the absolute abundance of every unique TCRbeta CDR3 rearrangement. For each sample, productive Simpson clonality was calculated as the square root of Simpson's diversity index across productive rearrangements. TCRdb took over this immuneACCESS table, retaining in-frame rearrangements with V and J assigned. Such tables are incomplete; in checked studies, under half of the missing clones stem from an unresolved V gene, and the remainder is unexplained. That table supplies the V and J calls and clone size; D and trimming were determined from the DNA. This sample gives about half a million clones in total; approximately 90% of them show up just once. The ten largest make up 6.5% to 8.5% of the sample.

The sample was PBMCs or T cells enriched from blood (not recorded which). This TCR was sampled from a woman in her sixties who had recovered from COVID-19. The chain is encoded by TRBV19 joined to TRBJ1-3; the D region possibly corresponds to TRBD1 (6 bases align). This receptor carries the CDR3 CASSLFEGAGNTIYF. The sequence in DNA is TGTGCCAGTAGTCTCTTCGAGGGGGCTGGAAACACCATATATTTT.